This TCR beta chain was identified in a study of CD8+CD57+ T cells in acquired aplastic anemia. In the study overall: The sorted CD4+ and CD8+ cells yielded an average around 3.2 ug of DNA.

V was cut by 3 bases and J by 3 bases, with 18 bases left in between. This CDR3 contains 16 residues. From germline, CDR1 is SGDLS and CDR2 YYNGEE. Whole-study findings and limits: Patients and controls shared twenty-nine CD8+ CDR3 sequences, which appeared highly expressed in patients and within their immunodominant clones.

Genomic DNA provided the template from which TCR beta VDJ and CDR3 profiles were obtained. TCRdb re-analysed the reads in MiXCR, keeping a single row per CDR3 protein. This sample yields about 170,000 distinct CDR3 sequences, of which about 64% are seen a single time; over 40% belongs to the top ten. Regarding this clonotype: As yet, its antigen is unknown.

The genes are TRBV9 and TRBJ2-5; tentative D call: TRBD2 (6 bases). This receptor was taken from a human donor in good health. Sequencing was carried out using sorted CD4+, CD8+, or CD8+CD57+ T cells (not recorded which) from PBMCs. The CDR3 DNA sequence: TGTGCCAGCAGCGCAGAGGGTGGCGGGATCGAAGAGACCCAGTACTTC. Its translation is CASSAEGGGIEETQYF. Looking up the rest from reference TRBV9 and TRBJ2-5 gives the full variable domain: DSGVTQTPKHLITATGQRVTLRCSPRSGDLSVYWYQQSLDQGLQFLIQYYNGEERAKGNILERFSAQQFPDLHSELNLSSLELGDSALYFCASSAEGGGIEETQYFGPGTRLLVL.